This is a list of T cell receptor beta chains from one sample in a study of breast tumors, draining lymph nodes, adjacent tissues. TCRdb passed the multiplex PCR reads through MiXCR, listing each CDR3 protein once. The sample includes some 100,000 distinct CDR3 sequences, 21% of them seen just once. The sequenced sample was axillary lymph node tissue. The receptors here all came from a female donor with breast cancer. Some clones in this sample may be carry-over from other donors' samples. CDR3s include the opening cysteine and the closing phenylalanine or tryptophan. Fields, in order: J gene, V gene, D gene, clone size, CDR3 DNA, CDR3 protein. A D gene is named only where the DNA matches it firmly. Clone size is shown for a subset of rows, as once, few, many or a class of expanded clone.

j_gene: TRBJ1-2; v_gene: TRBV7-9; d_gene: .; abundance: .; CDR3nt: TGTGCCAGCAGCTTAGCTAATTTACCATATGGCTACACCTTC; CDR3aa: CASSLANLPYGYTF
j_gene: TRBJ2-3; v_gene: TRBV5-8; d_gene: .; abundance: .; CDR3nt: TGTGCCAGCAGCCTGGGAACACCCGGTGACACAGATACGCAGTATTTT; CDR3aa: CASSLGTPGDTDTQYF
j_gene: TRBJ1-4; v_gene: TRBV7-9; d_gene: .; abundance: many; CDR3nt: TGTGCCAGCAGCCCCTCCCCCCAGGGGATACCTAATGAAAAACTGTTTTTT; CDR3aa: CASSPSPQGIPNEKLFF
j_gene: TRBJ2-2; v_gene: TRBV19; d_gene: .; abundance: .; CDR3nt: TGTGCCAGTAAGGCCCAGGGTTTGGGCACCGGGGAGCTGTTTTTT; CDR3aa: CASKAQGLGTGELFF
j_gene: TRBJ2-7; v_gene: TRBV10-2; d_gene: .; abundance: many; CDR3nt: TGCGCCGTTCGTCCCGGGACCCAAACCTCCTACGAGCAGTACTTC; CDR3aa: CAVRPGTQTSYEQYF
j_gene: TRBJ2-7; v_gene: TRBV5-1; d_gene: .; abundance: many; CDR3nt: TGCGCCAGCAGCTTCCGGGCCGAGGGCGCCGAGCAGTACTTC; CDR3aa: CASSFRAEGAEQYF
j_gene: TRBJ1-3; v_gene: TRBV2; d_gene: .; abundance: many; CDR3nt: TGTGCCAGCAGTGACTCCAGGGGTGGAAACACCATATATTTT; CDR3aa: CASSDSRGGNTIYF
j_gene: TRBJ2-3; v_gene: TRBV14; d_gene: .; abundance: .; CDR3nt: TGTGCCAGCAGCCAAGATAGATATCTAGCGCCAAGCACAGATACGCAGTATTTT; CDR3aa: CASSQDRYLAPSTDTQYF
j_gene: TRBJ2-7; v_gene: TRBV7-3; d_gene: .; abundance: many; CDR3nt: TGTGCCAGCAGCTTAACGACGGGAGTCTCCAACGAGCAGTACTTC; CDR3aa: CASSLTTGVSNEQYF
j_gene: TRBJ2-3; v_gene: TRBV5-1; d_gene: .; abundance: many; CDR3nt: TGCGCCAGCAGCTTGGACGGGAGCACAGATACGCAGTATTTT; CDR3aa: CASSLDGSTDTQYF
j_gene: TRBJ1-6; v_gene: TRBV7-8; d_gene: .; abundance: many; CDR3nt: TGTGCCAGCAGCTTAGGGCAGGGGACTTATAATTCACCTCTCCACTTT; CDR3aa: CASSLGQGTYNSPLHF
j_gene: TRBJ2-3; v_gene: TRBV6-5; d_gene: .; abundance: many; CDR3nt: TGTGCCAGCAGTAATATGGGCGCAGATACGCAGTATTTT; CDR3aa: CASSNMGADTQYF
j_gene: TRBJ2-1; v_gene: TRBV19; d_gene: .; abundance: .; CDR3nt: TGTGCCAGTAGTATCGTGGCGGGGCGAATCAATGAGCAGTTCTTC; CDR3aa: CASSIVAGRINEQFF
j_gene: TRBJ2-5; v_gene: TRBV20-1; d_gene: .; abundance: many; CDR3nt: TGCAGTGCTAGAAAAGGGGCCTACCAAGAGACCCAGTACTTC; CDR3aa: CSARKGAYQETQYF
j_gene: TRBJ2-1; v_gene: TRBV12-3/TRBV12-4; d_gene: .; abundance: many; CDR3nt: TGTGCCAGCAGTTTGCTCGCCGCCGATGAGCAGTTCTTC; CDR3aa: CASSLLAADEQFF
j_gene: TRBJ1-6; v_gene: TRBV18; d_gene: .; abundance: .; CDR3nt: TGTGCCAGCTCTCGGGACCTCCGGGAGGGTTCACCCCTCCCCTTT; CDR3aa: CASSRDLREGSPLPF
j_gene: TRBJ2-1; v_gene: TRBV3-1; d_gene: TRBD1; abundance: many; CDR3nt: TGTGCCAGCAGCCCCAGGACAGGTAGAAAGGTTAATGAGCAGTTCTTC; CDR3aa: CASSPRTGRKVNEQFF
j_gene: TRBJ1-2; v_gene: TRBV5-6; d_gene: .; abundance: many; CDR3nt: TGTGCCAGCAGCACGGCCAGGGAGGACTATGGCTACACCTTC; CDR3aa: CASSTAREDYGYTF
j_gene: TRBJ2-3; v_gene: TRBV19; d_gene: .; abundance: many; CDR3nt: TGTGCCAGTAGTAAAAGTCCCACTAGCCATACGCAGTATTTT; CDR3aa: CASSKSPTSHTQYF
j_gene: TRBJ2-7; v_gene: TRBV6-6; d_gene: .; abundance: many; CDR3nt: TGTGCCAGCAACTCAGGATACGAGCAGTACTTC; CDR3aa: CASNSGYEQYF
j_gene: TRBJ2-1; v_gene: TRBV19; d_gene: TRBD2; abundance: many; CDR3nt: TGTGCCAGTAGTATAAGCGGGGGAGTTCGGAATGAGCAGTTCTTC; CDR3aa: CASSISGGVRNEQFF
j_gene: TRBJ2-2; v_gene: TRBV14; d_gene: .; abundance: many; CDR3nt: TGTGCCAGCAGCCAAACAGGATTCCGAGCCGGGGAGCTGTTTTTT; CDR3aa: CASSQTGFRAGELFF
j_gene: TRBJ2-6; v_gene: TRBV5-1; d_gene: .; abundance: many; CDR3nt: TGCGCCAGCAGCTTGGAAGGGGTCACTGGGGCCAACGTCCTGACTTTC; CDR3aa: CASSLEGVTGANVLTF
j_gene: TRBJ2-7; v_gene: TRBV7-8; d_gene: .; abundance: many; CDR3nt: TGTGCCAGCAGTACACGTGGAACCTACGAGCAGTACTTC; CDR3aa: CASSTRGTYEQYF
j_gene: TRBJ2-3; v_gene: TRBV11-2; d_gene: TRBD2; abundance: many; CDR3nt: TGTGCCAGCAGCACCGGGACTAGCGGGAGGGCCGGCACAGATACGCAGTATTTT; CDR3aa: CASSTGTSGRAGTDTQYF
j_gene: TRBJ2-5; v_gene: TRBV30; d_gene: TRBD1; abundance: many; CDR3nt: TGTGCCTGGAGTCCGAGGACAGGGACGTACCAAGAGACCCAGTACTTC; CDR3aa: CAWSPRTGTYQETQYF
j_gene: TRBJ2-7; v_gene: TRBV13; d_gene: TRBD1; abundance: many; CDR3nt: TGTGCCAGCAGTACTACCGGGACAGGGGGCGCCGAGCAGTACTTC; CDR3aa: CASSTTGTGGAEQYF
j_gene: TRBJ2-7; v_gene: TRBV12-3/TRBV12-4; d_gene: TRBD2; abundance: many; CDR3nt: TGTGCCAGCAGTCCAGGGACTAGCGGTTTATACGAGCAGTACTTC; CDR3aa: CASSPGTSGLYEQYF
j_gene: TRBJ2-5; v_gene: TRBV4-1; d_gene: TRBD2; abundance: many; CDR3nt: TGCGCCAGCAGCCCCATCGGGAGGCGGGGGGAAGGAGAGACCCAGTACTTC; CDR3aa: CASSPIGRRGEGETQYF